These 9 T cell receptor beta chains share one sample of origin, sequenced in a study of OX40 agonist ivuxolimab in advanced cancers. The repertoire was sequenced with immunoSEQ multiplex PCR; TCRdb's copy has only in-frame clones and lacks some. Found here are around 69,000 clones, around nine tenths of them singletons; the top ten hold less than 3%. The sample in question was CD4+ or CD8+ T cells sorted from blood, obtained in a trial of the OX40 agonist ivuxolimab. Receptor source: an adult with an advanced solid tumor such as melanoma, head and neck, liver or kidney cancer.

Comments on this clone: Distinct nucleotide sequences in the sample also encode this CDR3. The gene calls are TRBV10-3 and TRBJ2-5; no definite D call. This CDR3 spans 12 amino acids. Trimming left V 3 bases short and J 1 base short, with 3 bases between. Germline lookup yields CDR1 ENHRY and CDR2 SYGVKD. CDR3: CAISDPQETQYF. The CDR3 DNA reads as TGTGCCATCAGTGATCCCCAAGAGACCCAGTACTTC.

The J gene is TRBJ2-1, the V gene TRBV18; the D is unclear. The CDR3 loop spans 14 amino acids. Germline values: CDR1 KGHSH, CDR2 LQKENI. V was pared by 0 bases and J by 8 bases, with 11 bases between. CDR3 in amino acids: CASSPPVLRYEQFF. The CDR3 region has the DNA TGTGCCAGCTCACCACCGGTATTACGCTATGAGCAGTTCTTC.

J is TRBJ1-3 and V is TRBV21-1. TRBV21-1 is listed as a pseudogene. The CDR3 covers 19 residues. Written as DNA, the CDR3 is TGTGCCAGCAGCTTAAAGGGGACGAGAGGGGCCTTCTGTCGAAACACCATATATTTT. Translation: CASSLKGTRGAFCRNTIYF.

V and J are TRBV18 and TRBJ2-1; TRBD2 matches 14 bases. J gave up 10 bases and V 6 bases, and 8 bases lay outside the gene matches. The CDR3 extends over 15 amino acids. Looked up from germline, CDR1 is KGHSH and CDR2 is LQKENI. The CDR3 region is CASSPGLAGGEEQFF. The CDR3 coding sequence is TGTGCCAGCTCCCCAGGACTAGCGGGAGGAGAAGAGCAGTTCTTC.

The rearrangement links TRBV5-1 to TRBJ2-1, with 7 bases aligning to TRBD1. V trimming: 4 bases; J trimming: 1 base; junction bases outside the gene matches: 2. This CDR3 has 14 amino acids. CDR1 SGHRS and CDR2 YFSETQ come from the germline V gene. The CDR3 region has the DNA TGCGCCAGCAGCGACAGGGTGTCCTACAATGAGCAGTTCTTC. This encodes CASSDRVSYNEQFF.

This clone was seen once. The chain uses TRBV30 and TRBJ1-2; D remains ambiguous. Germline V lookup: CDR1 GTSNPN, CDR2 SVGIG (reference sequence). This CDR3 contains 14 residues. With 5 bases removed from V and 4 bases from J, the gap between germline ends came to 17 bases. CDR3 DNA: TGTGCCTGGCGGCCTAGGGAGGTTACCTATGGCTACACCTTC. Amino acid sequence: CAWRPREVTYGYTF.

The DNA for the CDR3 is TGTGCCAGCACGAAGGGCAGCACAGATACGCAGTATTTT. It codes for CASTKGSTDTQYF. This chain links TRBV6-5 with TRBJ2-3; D call uncertain. The CDR3 sequence is 13 residues long. In germline, CDR1 is MNHEY, CDR2 SVGAGI. The V end lost 7 bases, the J end lost 0 bases, and 8 bases lay between the germline ends.

CDR3 region: CASSQDSALYTGELFF. The CDR3 DNA reads TGCGCCAGCAGCCAAGATAGCGCCTTATACACCGGGGAGCTGTTTTTT. The chain employs TRBV4-1 and TRBJ2-2, with D tentatively TRBD2 (5 bases). This CDR3 comprises 16 residues. Deletions cut 0 bases from V and 3 bases from J, with 11 bases between. Looked up from germline, CDR1 is MGHRA and CDR2 is YSYEKL.

J is TRBJ2-2 and V is TRBV28; no reliable D call. The germline gives CDR1 MDHEN, CDR2 SYDVKM. V shed 5 bases and J shed 5 bases, with 3 bases lying between them. CDR3 length: 11 amino acids. CDR3 in DNA: TGTGCCAGCAGTGCAACCGGGGAGCTGTTTTTT. This translates into CASSATGELFF.